This T cell receptor beta chain appears in the sequencing data of a study of cytomegalovirus exposure and HLA in healthy donors. PCR was performed using 60 Vbeta and 13 Jbeta primers. This table comes from immunoSEQ multiplex PCR, and its TCRdb copy is limited to in-frame clones, with some not included. The sample totals about 100,000 clones. The V gene lost 2 bases and the J gene lost 8 bases, with 9 bases spanning the gap. CDR1 is SGHDN and CDR2 is FVKESK in the germline V gene. This CDR3 region has 13 residues. This receptor was taken from a middle-aged man in good health and CMV-seronegative. The chain recombines TRBV14 with TRBJ2-2; D unresolved. The sample was PBMCs. The CDR3 spells CASSQPIAGELFF. The CDR3 region has the DNA TGTGCCAGCAGCCAACCTATCGCGGGGGAGCTGTTTTTT.